The present entry profiles one TCR beta chain with its context. TCRdb's copy holds only in-frame clones and misses some; the assay was immunoSEQ multiplex PCR. The sample holds 85,000 to 95,000 clones, around 92% seen once. The source of the sample is a study of PD-L1 blockade in urothelial cancer. Study at large: Specimens of blood held a median count of about 150,000 T cells.

Noted time point: pretreatment peripheral blood. Patients' urothelial carcinoma was locally advanced or metastatic. Germline V gene lookup returns CDR1 MGHRA and CDR2 YSYEKL. This CDR3 region has 15 residues. J lost 5 bases, V lost 2 bases, and 4 bases had no gene match. The V gene is TRBV4-1, the J gene TRBJ1-5; the match to TRBD1 covers 9 bases. The sequence came from a woman of 80 years or more with urothelial cancer. The specimen was PBMCs, collected around atezolizumab (anti-PD-L1) treatment. CDR3 in DNA: TGCGCCAGCAGCCAACGACAGGGGGGCGATCAGCCCCAGCATTTT. It is translated as CASSQRQGGDQPQHF.